What follows are 4 T cell receptor beta chains derived from one specimen sequenced in a study of T cells after yellow fever vaccination. TCRdb used MiXCR to reprocess the 5' RACE reads, holding one entry per CDR3 protein. The repertoire holds about 400,000 distinct CDR3 sequences, with over 5% as singletons. The sequenced sample was PBMCs, obtained 5 days after the yellow fever booster vaccination. Receptors were obtained from a man younger than 45 who received the YFV17D yellow fever vaccine.

The sample holds a few counts of this clonotype. The gene calls are TRBV5-1 and TRBJ1-1, with 8 bases matching TRBD1. CDR1 and CDR2 (germline): SGHRS, YFSETQ. The CDR3 totals 13 residues. The junction had 9 bases not matched to a gene; V was cut back by 6 bases and J by 8 bases. The CDR3 reads CASTNGQGAEAFF. CDR3 DNA: TGCGCCAGCACCAACGGACAGGGCGCCGAAGCTTTCTTT.

This clonotype was counted only a few times. The chain links TRBV20-1 to TRBJ2-3; D is possibly TRBD1 or TRBD2 (6 bases each). The CDR3 totals 14 residues. From germline, CDR1 is DFQATT and CDR2 SNEGSKA (reference sequence). V was clipped by 4 bases and J by 4 bases, with 15 bases between them. DNA of the CDR3: TGCAGTGCTACTGGGGCCGGGGGCCCAGATACGCAGTATTTT. Translation gives CSATGAGGPDTQYF.

This clonotype was seen a few times. V is TRBV6-5 and J is TRBJ2-5; possible D gene TRBD2, 6 bases. This CDR3 spans 15 amino acids. V dropped 1 base and J dropped 7 bases, with 16 bases sitting between them. CDR1 and CDR2 from the germline V gene are MNHEY and SVGAGI. The DNA of the CDR3 is TGTGCCAGCAGTTACTTGGGGGGAAAGGCGGGGACCCAGTACTTC. Protein product: CASSYLGGKAGTQYF.

This chain uses TRBV27 with TRBJ2-7; D may be TRBD2 (6 bases). The CDR3 sequence is 18 residues long. V was pared by 5 bases and J by 4 bases, with 27 bases between. CDR1 and CDR2 from the germline V gene are MNHEY and SMNVEV (reference sequence). The CDR3 reads CASSPLSKDYTAPYEQYF. The CDR3 nucleotides are TGTGCCAGCAGTCCCCTAAGTAAGGACTACACCGCCCCGTACGAGCAGTACTTC.